A selection of T cell receptor beta chains follows, all from one sample in a study of T-cell memory formation after mild COVID-19. TCRdb reprocessed the 5' RACE reads via MiXCR and lists one record per CDR3 protein. The sample gives more than 450,000 distinct CDR3 sequences, roughly 18% of which show up once; 12% is in the top ten. The sample taken for sequencing was PBMCs or a T cell subset sorted from them (not recorded which). These receptors all stem from an adult woman who had mild COVID-19 (a few samples of this study predate the infection). Cell type and time point are not known. Each CDR3 is given without its conserved first and last residue.

V,CDR3
TRBV5-4,ASSRGDGSSEAF
TRBV29-1,SVVQWELNTEAF
TRBV5-5,ASSFTTGIQPQH
TRBV6-2/TRBV6-3,ASSYRGQGSNQPQH
TRBV5-5,ASNDLAQGADTQY
TRBV4-2,ASSQDGDTDTQY
TRBV29-1,SVLGTGTNEKLF
TRBV2,ASTLRQLRGTDTQY
TRBV20-1,SAQWDTLNTEAF
TRBV15,ATSRGAGAGFQETQY
TRBV30,AWNGGGNQPQH
TRBV7-8,ASSEGTGTFSYEQY
TRBV20-1,SARWVRSYNEQF
TRBV5-1,ASSHLRGSEAF